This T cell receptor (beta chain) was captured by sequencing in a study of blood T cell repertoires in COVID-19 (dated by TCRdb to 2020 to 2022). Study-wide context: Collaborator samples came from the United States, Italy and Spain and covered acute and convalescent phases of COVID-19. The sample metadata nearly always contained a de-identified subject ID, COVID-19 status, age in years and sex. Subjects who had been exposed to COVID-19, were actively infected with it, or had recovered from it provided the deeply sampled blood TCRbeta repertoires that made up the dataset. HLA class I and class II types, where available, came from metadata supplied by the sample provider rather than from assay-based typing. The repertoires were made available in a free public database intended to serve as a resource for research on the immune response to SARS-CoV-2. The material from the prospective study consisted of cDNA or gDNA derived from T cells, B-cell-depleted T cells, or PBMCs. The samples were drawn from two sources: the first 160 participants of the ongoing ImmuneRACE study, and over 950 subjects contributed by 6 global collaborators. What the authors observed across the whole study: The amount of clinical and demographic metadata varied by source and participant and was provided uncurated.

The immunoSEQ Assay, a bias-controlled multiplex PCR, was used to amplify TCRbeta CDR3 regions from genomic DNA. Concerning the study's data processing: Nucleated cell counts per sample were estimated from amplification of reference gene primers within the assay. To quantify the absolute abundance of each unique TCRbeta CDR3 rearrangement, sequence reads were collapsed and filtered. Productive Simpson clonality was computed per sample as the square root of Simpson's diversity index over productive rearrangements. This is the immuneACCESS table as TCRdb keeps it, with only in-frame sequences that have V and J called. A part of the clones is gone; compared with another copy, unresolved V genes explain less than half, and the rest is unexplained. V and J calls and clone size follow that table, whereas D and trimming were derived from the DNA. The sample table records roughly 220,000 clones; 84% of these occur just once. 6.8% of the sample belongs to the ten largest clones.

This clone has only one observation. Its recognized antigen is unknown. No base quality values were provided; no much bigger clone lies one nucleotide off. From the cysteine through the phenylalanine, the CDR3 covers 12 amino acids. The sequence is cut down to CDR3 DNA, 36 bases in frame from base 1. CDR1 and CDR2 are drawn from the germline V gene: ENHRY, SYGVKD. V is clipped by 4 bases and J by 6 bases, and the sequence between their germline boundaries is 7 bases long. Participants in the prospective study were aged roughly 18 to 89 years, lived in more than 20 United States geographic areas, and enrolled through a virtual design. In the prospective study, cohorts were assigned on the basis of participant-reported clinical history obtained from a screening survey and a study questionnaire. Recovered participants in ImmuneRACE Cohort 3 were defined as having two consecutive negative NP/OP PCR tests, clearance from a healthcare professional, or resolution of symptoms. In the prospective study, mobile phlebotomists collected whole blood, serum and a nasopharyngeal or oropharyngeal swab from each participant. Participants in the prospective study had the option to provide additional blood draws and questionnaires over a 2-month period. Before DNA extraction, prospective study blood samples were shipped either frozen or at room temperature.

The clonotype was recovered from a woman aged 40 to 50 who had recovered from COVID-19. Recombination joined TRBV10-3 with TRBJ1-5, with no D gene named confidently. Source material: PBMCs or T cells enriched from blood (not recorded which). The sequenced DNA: TGTGCCATCAGTGGATCAGGTCAGCCCCAGCATTTT. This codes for CAISGSGQPQHF.